Shown below are 10 T cell receptor beta chains from a single sample sequenced in a study of blood T cell repertoires in COVID-19 (TCRdb year 2020). Library generation was performed with the immunoSEQ multiplex PCR assay. The table comes from immuneACCESS by way of TCRdb, which keeps in-frame sequences with V and J called. Part of the clones is missing from these tables; in studies checked, under half for an unresolved V gene and the rest for unknown reasons. This sample holds roughly 100,000 clones; about 80% were observed only once. Of the sample, approximately 3.3% falls within the top ten clones. Sequenced material: peripheral blood. These receptors came from an elderly woman with active or convalescent COVID-19.

The chain joins TRBV18 to TRBJ2-5, with D possibly being TRBD2 (5 bases). V was cut by 6 bases and J by 4 bases, with 12 bases left in between. The CDR3 extends over 13 amino acids. The germline gives CDR1 KGHSH, CDR2 LQKENI. The CDR3 sequence: CASSPFRGETQYF. In DNA, the CDR3 is TGTGCCAGCTCCCCTTTTCGGGGAGAGACCCAGTACTTC.

The gene calls are TRBV2 and TRBJ2-1, with D perhaps TRBD2 (6 bases). The CDR3 covers 13 residues. Per the germline V gene, CDR1 is SNHLY and CDR2 is FYNNEI. With 0 bases removed from V and 10 bases from J, the gap between germline ends came to 10 bases. The CDR3 DNA sequence: TGTGCCAGCAGTGAAGCGCTCGCGGGGGAGCAGTTCTTC. It codes for CASSEALAGEQFF.

The chain recombines TRBV28 with TRBJ1-1; tentative D call: TRBD1 (5 bases). V was pared by 8 bases and J by 0 bases, with 10 bases between. The CDR3 has 13 residues. Germline V gives CDR1 MDHEN, CDR2 SYDVKM. This CDR3 reads CASSQELNTEAFF. The CDR3, as DNA: TGTGCCAGCTCACAGGAATTGAACACTGAAGCTTTCTTT.

In its sample, this clone was seen a few times. This chain uses TRBV19 with TRBJ1-5; 8 bases are a match to TRBD1. CDR3 size: 16 residues. Germline assignment: CDR1 LNHDA and CDR2 SQIVND (reference sequence). Germline trimming cut 1 base from V and 5 bases from J; bases unmatched to any gene: 7. CDR3 coding DNA: TGTGCCAGTAGTATAGGGACAGGGCTTTCCGATCAGCCCCAGCATTTT. It specifies CASSIGTGLSDQPQHF.

The chain employs TRBV9 and TRBJ2-1; 8 bases are shared with TRBD2. CDR1 and CDR2 from the germline V gene are SGDLS and YYNGEE. The CDR3 is 17 amino acids. V lost 3 bases, J lost 9 bases, and 17 bases stayed unmatched. In DNA, the CDR3 is TGTGCCAGCAGCGCAGTGGGACGACTAGCGCCCTACGCTGAGCAGTTCTTC. Translation gives CASSAVGRLAPYAEQFF. The full variable domain, with the rest looked up from reference TRBV9 and TRBJ2-1, is DSGVTQTPKHLITATGQRVTLRCSPRSGDLSVYWYQQSLDQGLQFLIQYYNGEERAKGNILERFSAQQFPDLHSELNLSSLELGDSALYFCASSAVGRLAPYAEQFFGPGTRLTVL.

The chain recombines TRBV10-3 with TRBJ2-1, with 13 nucleotides matching TRBD2. Trimming removed 2 bases from V and 7 bases from J; junction bases left unmatched: 2. The CDR3 sequence is 15 residues long. Germline CDR1 reads ENHRY; CDR2 reads SYGVKD. CDR3 DNA: TGTGCCATCAGTGAGGGACTAGCGGGAGTTAATGAGCAGTTCTTC. Translation gives CAISEGLAGVNEQFF.

V is TRBV6-4 and J is TRBJ1-3, with D unresolved. This CDR3 is built from 13 residues. CDR1 is MRHNA, CDR2 SNTAGT, per germline. V was pared by 3 bases and J by 4 bases, with 7 bases between. The CDR3 sequence: CASSESPGNTIYF. The DNA for the CDR3 is TGTGCCAGCAGTGAAAGCCCGGGAAACACCATATATTTT.

The V gene is TRBV6-5, the J gene TRBJ2-7; 9 nucleotides line up with TRBD1. The length of the CDR3 is 15 residues. Germline CDR1 MNHEY, CDR2 SVGAGI. J gave up 4 bases and V 6 bases, and 10 bases lay outside the gene matches. CDR3 DNA: TGTGCCAGCAGCTCGACGGACAGGGGAGTATACGAGCAGTACTTC. Translating gives CASSSTDRGVYEQYF.

This clone was counted between two and nine times. The rearrangement uses TRBV4-1 and TRBJ2-1; TRBD2 matches at 10 bases. The trim removed 2 bases at V and 6 bases at J, leaving 4 bases unmatched. CDR3 length: 15 amino acids. The V gene's germline CDR1 is MGHRA and CDR2 YSYEKL. The CDR3 protein is CASSQLAGDSNEQFF. The CDR3 DNA follows: TGCGCCAGCAGCCAACTAGCGGGGGACTCCAATGAGCAGTTCTTC.

The rearrangement joins TRBV6-1 to TRBJ2-7; no firm D call. This CDR3 region has 14 residues. Germline CDR1 and CDR2: MNHNS and SASEGT. Trimming shortened V by 2 bases and J by 2 bases, and 10 bases separated the two germline ends. The CDR3 reads CASSEYQRTYEQYF. CDR3 coding DNA: TGTGCCAGCAGTGAATATCAGAGGACCTACGAGCAGTACTTC.